The source of this T cell receptor (beta chain) is a study of spatial heterogeneity in lung cancer (dated by TCRdb to about 2019). For the study in its entirety: Beta-chain transcripts were consistently detected in greater numbers than alpha-chain transcripts, which likely reflected higher beta-chain transcript abundance. In the raw uncorrected reads, each unique combination of TCR and UMI appeared more than ten times on average. The study quantitatively compared TCR alpha and beta repertoires across multiple tumor regions, matched nontumor lung and blood in non-small cell lung cancer. Nonsynonymous mutation counts, determined by whole-exome sequencing of tumor tissue, were related to features of the TCR repertoire. At surgery, both alpha and beta chains were TCR-sequenced in about 200 tumor regions, 64 matched nontumor lung samples and a few dozen PBMC samples.

There are a few counts of this clonotype. Its antigen is currently not known. No clone much larger than this one lies a single base away; base qualities are absent. The library relied on 5' RACE. Sequencing instrument: NextSeq 500. In the TCR library protocol, a unique molecular identifier was attached to each TCR cDNA molecule so that PCR and sequencing errors could be corrected. The original methods were these. TCR identification, UMI-based error correction and CDR3 extraction were performed with Decombinator tools. TCRs above a frequency of 2 per 1,000, corresponding to the top 1% of the tumor frequency distribution, were defined as expanded. Rényi diversity was computed with the R vegan package after subsampling each repertoire 100 times to 5,000 TCRs. To build CDR3 similarity networks, amino acid triplet string-kernel similarity was used, and CDR3s were connected when their pairwise similarity was above 0.82. TCRdb's own reprocessing of the public reads used fastp at Q25 and MiXCR and kept productive beta chains. For every CDR3 protein sequence, its rows merge into one entry that carries the most common genes and DNA. These V and J calls derive from TCRdb rather than the authors' analysis. Across this sample there are about 95,000 distinct CDR3 sequences, with under 9% seen only once. Less than 9% of the sample belongs to the ten largest clones.

From the cysteine up to the phenylalanine, the CDR3 has a length of 17 residues. The only DNA kept is the CDR3, 51 bases in frame from the first base. Looking up the germline V gene yields CDR1 SGHRS and CDR2 YFSETQ. Trimming costs V 4 bases and J 0 bases, and their ends lie 16 bases apart. Broad study findings and their caveats: Ubiquitous expanded tumor TCRs were detected in blood more often at tumor resection than at routine follow-up. Additional single-cell paired TCR alpha and beta sequencing was considered necessary to confirm, at a functional level, the hypothesis that regional TCRs recognize regional mutations.

The sample's time point label, in plain terms: sample taken at primary tumor resection. Whole RNA extracted from tumor and nontumor lung tissue, or from cryopreserved PBMC samples, was used for TCR sequencing without cell sorting. The donors were some 76 patients from the lung TRACERx cohort who had early-stage, untreated non-small cell lung cancer. Only patients with enough RNA available from two or more tumor regions were chosen for TCR sequencing. This TCR was sampled from a male donor with early-stage non-small cell lung cancer. Recombination joined TRBV5-1 with TRBJ2-2; D gene: possibly TRBD2, on 6 matching bases. The source was PBMCs, collected at surgery. The CDR3 is CASSLRASATNTGELFF. The bases read TGCGCCAGCAGCCTGAGGGCTAGCGCAACGAACACCGGGGAGCTGTTTTTT.